These 17 T cell receptor beta chains share one sample of origin, sequenced in a study of CXCR3-negative and CXCR3-positive naive CD8 T cells. The authors prepared UMI-labeled TRB cDNA libraries by 5' RACE. One entry per CDR3 protein, without DNA, is what TCRdb gives after re-calling the 5' RACE reads. This specimen shows tens of thousands of distinct CDR3 sequences; the ten leading clones hold 20% to 30%. The material sequenced was memory CD8+ T cells from blood. Receptors originate from a human donor in good health. Some clones in this sample may be carry-over from other donors' samples.

The chain is built from TRBV12-3 or TRBV12-4 and TRBJ2-3. The CDR3 has 14 amino acids. CDR3 sequence reads: CASSLSSPADTQYF.

The chain couples TRBV20-1 to TRBJ2-2; TCRdb picks TRBD2, but there is no DNA to check that call. Germline CDR1 is DFQATT and CDR2 is SNEGSKA (reference sequence). The CDR3 runs 16 residues. The CDR3 protein is CSARDSASLDTGELFF.

V is TRBV28 and J is TRBJ2-3; TCRdb proposes TRBD2, but this gene call is untestable without DNA. Germline CDR1 MDHEN, CDR2 SYDVKM. The length of the CDR3 is 17 residues. The CDR3 protein is CASSLRRGGSLTDTQYF.

V and J are TRBV21-1 and TRBJ2-7; TCRdb reports TRBD1, a call that lacks DNA to check it against. TRBV21-1 corresponds to a pseudogene. The CDR3 has 13 residues. The CDR3 loop is CASTPGLSYEQYF.

V is TRBV5-6 and J is TRBJ1-1; the D call from TCRdb, TRBD1, cannot be confirmed without DNA. The CDR3 is 15 amino acids. From germline, CDR1 is SGHDT and CDR2 YYEEEE. CDR3 sequence: CASSLGGTGDTEAFF.

The chain links TRBV7-9 to TRBJ1-1. The CDR3 runs to 15 residues. Per the germline V gene, CDR1 is SEHNR and CDR2 is FQNEAQ (reference sequence). CDR3 loop: CASSLTRAILTEAFF.

The chain couples TRBV6-2 or TRBV6-3 to TRBJ2-1. CDR3 length: 15 amino acids. CDR1 is MNHEY, CDR2 SVGEGT, per germline. This CDR3 reads CASSYSEGSGNEQFF.

The chain's CDR3 is CASSPRDRVGIQYF. This chain links TRBV28 with TRBJ2-4; the TCRdb D gene call, TRBD1, has no DNA to confirm it. The CDR3 has 14 amino acids. Looked up from germline, CDR1 is MDHEN and CDR2 is SYDVKM.

This sequence joins TRBV4-1 and TRBJ1-5; TCRdb lists TRBD1, though no DNA is available to test this call. Germline CDR1 is MGHRA and CDR2 is YSYEKL. The CDR3 contains 17 residues. CDR3 amino acids: CASSQYLGAGIAQPQHF.

V gene TRBV29-1 combines with J gene TRBJ2-3; TCRdb returns TRBD2, unconfirmable since there is no DNA. The germline gives CDR1 SQVTM, CDR2 ANQGSEA. CDR3 length equals 14 residues. CDR3 sequence reads: CSVVPSSKTDTQYF.

The V gene is TRBV7-6, the J gene TRBJ2-1; TCRdb selects TRBD1, and the lack of DNA leaves this call unchecked. Per the germline V gene, CDR1 is SGHVS and CDR2 is FNYEAQ. CDR3 size: 13 residues. The CDR3 sequence is CASSPGPWNEQFF.

The V and J genes are TRBV12-3 or TRBV12-4 and TRBJ1-3. The CDR3 has 15 residues. CDR3 protein: CASSLDVHSGNTIYF.

The chain employs TRBV14 and TRBJ2-6. The CDR3 has 19 amino acids. Germline CDR1 is SGHDN and CDR2 is FVKESK. The CDR3 spells CASSQGSAAMDSGANVLTF. Supplemented by reference TRBV14 and TRBJ2-6, the full variable domain reads EAGVTQFPSHSVIEKGQTVTLRCDPISGHDNLYWYRRVMGKEIKFLLHFVKESKQDESGMPNNRFLAERTGGTYSTLKVQPAELEDSGVYFCASSQGSAAMDSGANVLTFGAGSRLTVL.

The chain carries TRBV7-8 and TRBJ1-4; TCRdb gives TRBD1 as the D gene, but with no DNA this cannot be confirmed. The CDR3 sequence is 18 residues long. The germline CDR1 and CDR2 sequences are SGHVS and FQNEAQ. The CDR3 protein is CASSQFGQGSLDNEKLFF.

The rearrangement uses TRBV7-9 and TRBJ1-1. The CDR3 extends over 14 amino acids. Germline CDR1 is SEHNR and CDR2 is FQNEAQ (reference sequence). CDR3 loop: CASSSHPNTTEAFF.

The chain employs TRBV7-6 and TRBJ2-1; the TCRdb D gene call, TRBD2, has no DNA to confirm it. Germline CDR1 reads SGHVS; CDR2 reads FNYEAQ. This CDR3 contains 13 residues. The CDR3 here is CASSLLAGDEQFF.

The CDR3 sequence: CASSYRDRGSGELFF. The chain employs TRBV7-9 and TRBJ2-2; TCRdb lists TRBD1, though no DNA is available to test this call. The CDR3 length is 15 residues. Germline-derived CDR1 and CDR2 are SEHNR and FQNEAQ (reference sequence).